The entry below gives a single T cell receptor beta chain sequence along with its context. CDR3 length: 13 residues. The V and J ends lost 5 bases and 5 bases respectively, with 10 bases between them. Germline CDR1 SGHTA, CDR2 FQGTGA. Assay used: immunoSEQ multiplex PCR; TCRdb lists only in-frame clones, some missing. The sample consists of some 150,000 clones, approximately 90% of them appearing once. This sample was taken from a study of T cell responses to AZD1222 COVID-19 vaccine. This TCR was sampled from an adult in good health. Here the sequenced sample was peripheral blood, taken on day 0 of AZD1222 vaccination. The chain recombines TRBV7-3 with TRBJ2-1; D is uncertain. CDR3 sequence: CASSLSRNNEQFF. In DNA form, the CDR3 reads TGTGCCAGCAGCCTCTCCCGGAACAATGAGCAGTTCTTC.